The present TCR beta chain was sequenced within a study of T cell responses to AZD1222 COVID-19 vaccine (dated by TCRdb to the early 2020s). Some background on the complete study: A total of 233 trial participants underwent TCR sequencing, of whom approximately 200 had received two doses of AZD1222 and approximately 26 had received two doses of the MenACWY control vaccine. Trial participants were enrolled into age subgroups of 18-55, 56-69 and 70-plus years, which contained about 150, 28 and 57 TCR-sequenced participants, respectively. Study-wide conclusions, independent of this receptor: Because no day 14 peak-response samples were available, the repertoires could be characterized only after the peak T cell response. Participants were mostly white British, with more females than males. The authors suggested clonal diversity may have been underestimated. Conclusions about previously exposed vaccinees are limited because only a handful of AZD1222 recipients were SARS-CoV-2 seropositive at baseline. The 56-69-year group was small, and its depth increase did not reach significance, likely because of low power. CD4 TCRs associated with the vaccine covered the entire spike protein, and the dominant responses were in regions 160-218 and 743-854. Spike-specific TCR breadth and depth rose significantly after two AZD1222 doses compared with day 0 and with MenACWY recipients. Nearly half of unique spike-specific TCRs reportedly recognized epitopes outside regions mutated in the B.1.351 and B.1.1.7 variants.

On this clone: What this receptor recognizes is not known. One base away there is no much larger clone; base qualities are not given.

This specimen's time point label, interpreted: about 28 days (+/-7) after the second vaccine dose. Because spike-specific TCR depth and breadth did not differ between the two schedules, AZD1222 recipients who got a second dose at roughly 4 weeks were pooled with those who got a second dose at roughly 12 weeks. The vaccinee samples were drawn from two UK trials, COV001 and COV002, one of which was a single-blind randomized controlled phase 2/3 trial testing AZD1222 (ChAdOx1 nCoV-19) in healthy adults. For TCRbeta chain sequencing, PBMC samples were collected from trial participants at day 0 and at day 28 after the second dose. The CDR3 regions of human TCRbeta chains were analyzed by immunosequencing. Per the source publication's procedure: TCRs in the repertoires were compared against a reference library of SARS-CoV-2-specific TCRs that had been generated with the MIRA antigen-specificity platform. Breadth was defined as the fraction of unique TCRs that were SARS-CoV-2-associated, and depth was defined as the fraction of total T cells that were SARS-CoV-2-associated. Using the MIRA data, each spike-specific TCR was mapped to the spike region that the TCR reacts to and placed in a CD4 or CD8 class. Log10-transformed breadth and depth values were compared by one-way ANOVA with Sidak's multiple comparisons tests. TCRdb took this table from immuneACCESS and kept in-frame rearrangements with V and J called. Such tables lack part of the clones; where checked against another copy, unresolved V genes explain under half of the gap, and the rest is unexplained. V, J and clone size reflect that table, while D and trimming were determined from the DNA. For this sample the table gives 150,000 to 200,000 clones, of which just over 90% were detected only once. Together, the top ten hold around 1% of the sample.

The sequence was obtained from an adult who received the AZD1222 COVID-19 vaccine. The specimen was peripheral blood, collected 28 days after the second AZD1222 dose.

The DNA sequence is given as TGTGCCACCAGAGAGACCTCATGGTCTGGGTGGAGGGGCAATCAGCCCCAGCATTTT. This is translated as CATRETSWSGWRGNQPQHF. The chain employs TRBV24-1 and TRBJ1-5; confidence is insufficient to name the D gene. From the cysteine through the phenylalanine, the CDR3 covers 19 amino acids. Only the CDR3 portion is preserved as DNA: 57 bases, with reading frame beginning at the first base. For CDR1 and CDR2, the germline V gene lists KGHDR and SFDVKD. Trimming removed 7 bases from V and 2 bases from J, leaving 26 bases between the germline ends.